These 8 T cell receptor beta chains share one sample of origin, sequenced in a study of blood T cell repertoires in COVID-19. Clones were read by immunoSEQ multiplex PCR, and TCRdb kept only the in-frame ones, dropping some. The sample yields 400,000 to 450,000 clones, 80% to 90% seen once. Specimen: PBMCs or T cells enriched from blood (not recorded which). The receptors stem from a young man who had recovered from COVID-19.

This sequence joins TRBV7-2 and TRBJ1-3; 10 bases align to TRBD1. V lost 6 bases to trimming and J lost 14 bases; unmatched junction nucleotides: 16. The CDR3 contains 15 residues. Germline lookup yields CDR1 SGHTA and CDR2 FQGNSA. This CDR3 is CASRTTGGVTPRLYF. CDR3 coding DNA: TGTGCCAGCAGAACGACAGGGGGCGTGACACCCCGGTTATATTTT.

V and J are TRBV6-5 and TRBJ2-7; possible D gene TRBD1, 6 bases. Germline assignment: CDR1 MNHEY and CDR2 SVGAGI. The CDR3 has 14 residues. V gave up 9 bases and J gave up 2 bases, with 17 bases separating them. The CDR3 DNA reads TGTGCCAGTACTCGGGACACCCCTCCCTACGAGCAGTACTTC. Protein: CASTRDTPPYEQYF.

The V call is TRBV6-5, the J call TRBJ2-7; TRBD1 agrees at 7 bases. The CDR3 length is 14 residues. In germline, CDR1 is MNHEY, CDR2 SVGAGI. V shed 2 bases, J shed 2 bases, and the junction held 3 bases outside the gene matches. CDR3 amino acids: CASSYGQGAYEQYF. In DNA, the CDR3 is TGTGCCAGCAGTTACGGTCAGGGGGCCTACGAGCAGTACTTC.

This clone was counted a few times. This sequence joins TRBV28 and TRBJ2-7; weak D call: TRBD2 (7 bases). There are 14 residues in the CDR3. Germline V lookup: CDR1 MDHEN, CDR2 SYDVKM. Trimming stripped 6 bases from V and 0 bases from J, with 12 bases between. CDR3 DNA: TGTGCCAGCAGCCGGGGGGACACCTCCTACGAGCAGTACTTC. It translates to CASSRGDTSYEQYF.

The chain joins TRBV6-1 to TRBJ2-7; weak D call: TRBD1 (5 bases). V was clipped by 1 base and J by 3 bases, with 7 bases between them. There are 13 residues in the CDR3. Germline CDR1 is MNHNS and CDR2 is SASEGT. In nucleotides, the CDR3 is TGTGCCAGCAGTGAAGGACAGAACTACGAGCAGTACTTC. This gives the protein CASSEGQNYEQYF.

There are a few counts of this clone. The chain is built from TRBV27 and TRBJ2-1, with 10 bases that match TRBD2. This CDR3 has 16 amino acids. Trimming removed 2 bases from V and 7 bases from J; junction bases left unmatched: 8. CDR1 is MNHEY and CDR2 is SMNVEV in the germline V gene (reference sequence). CDR3 region: CASSLQVAGGLNEQFF. In DNA, the CDR3 is TGTGCCAGCAGTTTACAAGTAGCGGGAGGTTTGAATGAGCAGTTCTTC.

The CDR3 is CASSILRSSGNTIYF. In DNA, the CDR3 is TGTGCCAGTAGTATTTTAAGGAGCTCTGGAAACACCATATATTTT. The chain recombines TRBV19 with TRBJ1-3; unclear D gene. V was clipped by 3 bases and J by 0 bases, with 9 bases between them. Per the germline V gene, CDR1 is LNHDA and CDR2 is SQIVND (reference sequence). The CDR3 runs 15 residues.

This chain connects TRBV24-1 to TRBJ2-5, with 7 bases that match TRBD2. V gave up 1 base and J gave up 5 bases; unmatched junction bases: 6. CDR3 length: 15 residues. The germline gives CDR1 KGHDR, CDR2 SFDVKD. The CDR3 DNA reads TGTGCCACCAGTGATTTTGGCGGGAGTGGCGAGACCCAGTACTTC. Protein: CATSDFGGSGETQYF.